Sequencing of this T cell receptor (beta chain) was carried out in a study of control samples from healthy donors and cancer patients. From germline, CDR1 is GTSNPN and CDR2 SVGIG (reference sequence). This CDR3 comprises 13 residues. Trimming removed 4 bases from V and 6 bases from J, with 16 bases in between. Method: immunoSEQ multiplex PCR; TCRdb's copy keeps in-frame clones and lacks some. The table includes 160,000 or so clones, roughly 93% detected once. This receptor was taken from a man between 50 and 59 years old in good health. Sequencing input: blood. J is TRBJ2-7 and V is TRBV30; D is possibly TRBD1 (6 bases). CDR3 amino acids: CAWNRDTASEQYF. The CDR3 bases are TGTGCCTGGAACCGGGACACGGCAAGCGAGCAGTACTTC. The variable domain in full, completed from reference TRBV30 and TRBJ2-7, reads SQTIHQWPATLVQPVGSPLSLECTVEGTSNPNLYWYRQAAGRGLQLLFYSVGIGQISSEVPQNLSASRPQDRQFILSSKKLLLSDSGFYLCAWNRDTASEQYFGPGTRLTVT.